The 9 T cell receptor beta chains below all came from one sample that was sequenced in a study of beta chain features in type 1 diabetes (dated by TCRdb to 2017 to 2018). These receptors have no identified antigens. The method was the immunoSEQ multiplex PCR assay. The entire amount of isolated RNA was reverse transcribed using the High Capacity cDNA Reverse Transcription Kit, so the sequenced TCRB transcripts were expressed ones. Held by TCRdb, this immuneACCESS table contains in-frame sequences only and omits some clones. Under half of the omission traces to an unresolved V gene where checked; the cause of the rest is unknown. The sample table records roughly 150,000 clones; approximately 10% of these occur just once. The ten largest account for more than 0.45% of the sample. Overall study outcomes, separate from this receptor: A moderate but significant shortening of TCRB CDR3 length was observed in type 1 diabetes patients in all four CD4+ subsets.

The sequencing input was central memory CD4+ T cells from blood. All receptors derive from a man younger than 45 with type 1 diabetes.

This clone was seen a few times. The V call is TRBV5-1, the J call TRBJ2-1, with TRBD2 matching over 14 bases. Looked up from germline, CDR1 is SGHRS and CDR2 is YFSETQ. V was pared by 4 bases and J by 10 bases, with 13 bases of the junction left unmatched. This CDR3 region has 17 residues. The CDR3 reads CASSLPGTSGSGGEQFF. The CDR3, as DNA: TGCGCCAGCAGCCTCCCCGGGACTAGCGGGAGCGGGGGGGAGCAGTTCTTC. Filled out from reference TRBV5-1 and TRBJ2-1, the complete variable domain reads KAGVTQTPRYLIKTRGQQVTLSCSPISGHRSVSWYQQTPGQGLQFLFEYFSETQRNKGNFPGRFSGRQFSNSRSEMNVSTLELGDSALYLCASSLPGTSGSGGEQFFGPGTRLTVL.

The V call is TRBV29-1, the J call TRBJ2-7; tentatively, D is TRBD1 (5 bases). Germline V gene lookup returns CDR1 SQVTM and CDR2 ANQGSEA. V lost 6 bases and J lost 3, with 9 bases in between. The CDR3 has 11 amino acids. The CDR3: CSVDSDYEQYF. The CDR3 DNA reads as TGCAGCGTCGACAGCGACTACGAGCAGTACTTC.

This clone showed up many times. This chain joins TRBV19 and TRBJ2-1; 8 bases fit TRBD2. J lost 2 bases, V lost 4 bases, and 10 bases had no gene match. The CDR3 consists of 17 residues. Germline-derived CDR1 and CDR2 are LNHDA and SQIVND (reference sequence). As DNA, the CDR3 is TGTGCCAGTAGTACCAGGACTAGCCCCCGAACCTACAATGAGCAGTTCTTC. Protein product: CASSTRTSPRTYNEQFF.

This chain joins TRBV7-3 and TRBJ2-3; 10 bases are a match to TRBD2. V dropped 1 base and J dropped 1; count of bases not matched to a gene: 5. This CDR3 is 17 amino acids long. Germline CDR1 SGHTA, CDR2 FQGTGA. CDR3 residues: CASSLSPSGSGTDTQYF. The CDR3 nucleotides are TGTGCCAGCAGCTTAAGCCCTAGCGGGAGCGGCACAGATACGCAGTATTTT.

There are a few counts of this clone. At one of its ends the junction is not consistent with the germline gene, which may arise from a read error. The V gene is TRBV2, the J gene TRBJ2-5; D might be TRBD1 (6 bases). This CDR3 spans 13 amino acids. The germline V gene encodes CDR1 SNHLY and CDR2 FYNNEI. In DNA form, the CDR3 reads TGTGCCAGCAGTGTTTGGCGGACAGAGGCCCAGTACTTC. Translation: CASSVWRTEAQYF.

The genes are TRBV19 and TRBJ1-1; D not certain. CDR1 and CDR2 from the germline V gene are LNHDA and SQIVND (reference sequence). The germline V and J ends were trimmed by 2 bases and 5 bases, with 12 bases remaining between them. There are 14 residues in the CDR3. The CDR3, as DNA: TGTGCCAGTAGTATATCCAACGGGGTGACTGAAGCTTTCTTT. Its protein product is CASSISNGVTEAFF.

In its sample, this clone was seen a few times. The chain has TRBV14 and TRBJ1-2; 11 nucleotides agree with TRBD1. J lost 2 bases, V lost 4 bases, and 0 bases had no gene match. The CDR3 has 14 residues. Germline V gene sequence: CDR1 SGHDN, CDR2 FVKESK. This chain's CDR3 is CASSRDRGNYGYTF. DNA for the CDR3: TGTGCCAGCAGCCGGGACAGGGGGAACTATGGCTACACCTTC.

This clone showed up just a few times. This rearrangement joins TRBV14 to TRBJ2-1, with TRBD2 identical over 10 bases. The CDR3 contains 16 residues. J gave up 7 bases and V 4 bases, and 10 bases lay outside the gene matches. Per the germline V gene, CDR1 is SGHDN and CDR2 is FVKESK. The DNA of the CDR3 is TGTGCCAGCAGCCCCATAGCTAGCGGGAGATCTAATGAGCAGTTCTTC. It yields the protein CASSPIASGRSNEQFF.

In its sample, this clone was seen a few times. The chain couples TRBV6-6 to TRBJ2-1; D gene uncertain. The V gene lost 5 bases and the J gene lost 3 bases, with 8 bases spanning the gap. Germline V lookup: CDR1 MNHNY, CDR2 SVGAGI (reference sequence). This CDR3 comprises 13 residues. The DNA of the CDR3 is TGTGCCAGCAGTACCGACAACTACAATGAGCAGTTCTTC. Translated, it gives CASSTDNYNEQFF.